This T cell receptor (beta chain) was recovered during a study of cytomegalovirus exposure and HLA in healthy donors. Broader study findings: In an earlier analysis, in approximately 630 donors, most V segments appeared productive either ~87% or ~30% of the time. Available immune exposure information covered CMV serostatus only.

PCR used 60 Vbeta primers and 13 Jbeta primers. Under the authors' procedure: Around 10 million of the about 80 million unique TCR beta chains counted in a later analysis were shared. The data were produced by immunoSEQ multiplex PCR, yet TCRdb's version contains in-frame clones alone and is incomplete. That table furnishes V, J and clone size, whereas the DNA furnished D and trimming. The table has 200,000 to 250,000 clones, more than 60% seen once; the top ten hold less than 3.5%. Donors in the study were healthy people who gave bone marrow. This clone was seen just once. Its antigen is unknown. The germline V gene has CDR1 SGHRS and CDR2 YFSETQ. Losses at the gene ends were 4 bases for V and 3 bases for J; bases not matched to a gene: 2. There are 13 residues in the CDR3.

Sequenced: PBMCs. This clonotype was obtained from a woman aged 60-75 years in good health and CMV-seropositive. The chain has TRBV5-1 and TRBJ2-3, with 7 bases that match TRBD1. The CDR3 bases are TGCGCCAGCAGCCCGGACAGGACAGATACGCAGTATTTT. It translates to CASSPDRTDTQYF.